A selection of T cell receptor beta chains follows, all from one sample in a study of blood T cell repertoires in COVID-19. Sequencing was performed with immunoSEQ multiplex PCR; in TCRdb, only in-frame clones are kept and a portion is missing. The repertoire holds hundreds of thousands of clones, with approximately 83% as singletons. Sequencing was performed on peripheral blood. Source of these receptors: a woman in her thirties with COVID-19, enrolled during active disease. CDR3s include the opening cysteine and the closing phenylalanine or tryptophan. A D gene is named only where the DNA matches it firmly. For some rows the clone size is stated as once, few or many, or as a class when expanded; others skip it.

TRBJ2-5 | TRBD2 | TRBV28 | . | TGTGCCAGCACCAGCCTCCGCGGGGGGGCAGAGACCCAGTACTTC | CASTSLRGGAETQYF
TRBJ2-3 | . | TRBV3-1/TRBV3-2 | . | TGTGCCAGCAGCCAAGATCACACAGATACGCAGTATTTT | CASSQDHTDTQYF
TRBJ1-1 | . | TRBV29-1 | . | TGCAGCGGCGGACAACCCCCCACTGAAGCTTTCTTT | CSGGQPPTEAFF
TRBJ2-3 | TRBD2 | TRBV9 | . | TGTGCCAGCAGCGTAGAAATGCGGGGGGATACGCAGTATTTT | CASSVEMRGDTQYF
TRBJ1-2 | . | TRBV7-9 | . | TGTGCCAGCAGCTTAGTCGCAGGGCCCGATGACTATGGCTACACCTTC | CASSLVAGPDDYGYTF
TRBJ2-3 | . | TRBV4-3 | . | TGCGCCAGCAGCCAAGATTTGAGCAGGGGTTCGGGAGATACGCAGTATTTT | CASSQDLSRGSGDTQYF
TRBJ2-1 | . | TRBV7-3 | few | TGTGCCAGCAGCTTAAGCCCGTCCCTAAGCGGGCGCTACAATGAGCAGTTCTTC | CASSLSPSLSGRYNEQFF
TRBJ1-1 | . | TRBV5-1 | . | TGCGCCAGCAGCTCCCCGGCCGACGGACAGTGGGCTTTCTTT | CASSSPADGQWAFF
TRBJ2-2 | TRBD2 | TRBV27 | . | TGTGCCAGCAGTTTTGTAGCGGGAGGCAGGGAGCTGTTTTTT | CASSFVAGGRELFF
TRBJ1-4 | . | TRBV15 | . | TGTGCCACCAGCAGAGGACAGGAATATGAAAAACTGTTTTTT | CATSRGQEYEKLFF
TRBJ1-1 | . | TRBV13 | . | TGTGCCAGCAGCTTACGTATGGGCAGGGAAGCTTTCTTT | CASSLRMGREAFF
TRBJ2-2 | TRBD2 | TRBV30 | . | TGTGCCTGGGGGACTAGCGGAAACACCGGGGAGCTGTTTTTT | CAWGTSGNTGELFF
TRBJ2-5 | TRBD2 | TRBV19 | . | TGTGCCAGTAGTACCGGACTAGCGGGGCAAGAGACCCAGTACTTC | CASSTGLAGQETQYF
TRBJ2-5 | TRBD1 | TRBV2 | . | TGTGCCAGCAGTAAGGACAGGGGGCGAGAGACCCAGTACTTC | CASSKDRGRETQYF
TRBJ2-7 | TRBD2 | TRBV4-3 | . | TGCGCCAGCAGCCAAGAACTAGCGGGAGTGTGGGAGCAGTACTTC | CASSQELAGVWEQYF
TRBJ2-1 | . | TRBV9 | . | TGTGCCAGCAGCGCAACAGGTTCCTACAATGAGCAGTTCTTC | CASSATGSYNEQFF
TRBJ2-7 | TRBD1 | TRBV27 | . | TGTGCCAGCAGTAGAACAGGGGGCTTAGCCTACGAGCAGTACTTC | CASSRTGGLAYEQYF
TRBJ1-2 | TRBD1 | TRBV7-9 | . | TGTGCCAGCAGCATCACCGGGACAGGGGGGGACTACACCTTC | CASSITGTGGDYTF
TRBJ2-7 | TRBD2 | TRBV19 | . | TGTGCCAGTAGTGAGGCGGGAGATCTAACCGAGCAGTACTTC | CASSEAGDLTEQYF
TRBJ2-2 | . | TRBV7-2 | . | TGTGCCAGCAGCTCCCAACCAGGGGCGCCGAACACCGGGGAGCTGTTTTTT | CASSSQPGAPNTGELFF
TRBJ2-1 | TRBD2 | TRBV7-6 | . | TGTGCCAGCAGCTTATCTAGCGGGGGGGCCGTTGAGCAGTTCTTC | CASSLSSGGAVEQFF
TRBJ2-5 | . | TRBV15 | . | TGTGCCACCAGCAGGGACTACCAAGAGACCCAGTACTTC | CATSRDYQETQYF
TRBJ2-3 | TRBD2 | TRBV7-2 | . | TGTGCCAGCAGCTTCGGTTTTGGCGGGGGAGGGCCTAGCACAGATACGCAGTATTTT | CASSFGFGGGGPSTDTQYF
TRBJ1-5 | TRBD1 | TRBV6-2/TRBV6-3 | . | TGTGCCAGCAGTTACTCCGCGGGACAGATTAGCAATCAGCCCCAGCATTTT | CASSYSAGQISNQPQHF
TRBJ2-1 | TRBD2 | TRBV9 | . | TGTGCCAGCAGCCCCGAGCTAGCGGAACTGGACAATGAGCAGTTCTTC | CASSPELAELDNEQFF
TRBJ2-7 | . | TRBV11-2 | . | TGTGCCAGCAGCACATTCGTAGACAGTGGAAGCTCCTACGAGCAGTACTTC | CASSTFVDSGSSYEQYF
TRBJ1-5 | TRBD1 | TRBV5-1 | few | TGCGCCAGCAGCTTACAGGGGGGCAATCAGCCCCAGCATTTT | CASSLQGGNQPQHF